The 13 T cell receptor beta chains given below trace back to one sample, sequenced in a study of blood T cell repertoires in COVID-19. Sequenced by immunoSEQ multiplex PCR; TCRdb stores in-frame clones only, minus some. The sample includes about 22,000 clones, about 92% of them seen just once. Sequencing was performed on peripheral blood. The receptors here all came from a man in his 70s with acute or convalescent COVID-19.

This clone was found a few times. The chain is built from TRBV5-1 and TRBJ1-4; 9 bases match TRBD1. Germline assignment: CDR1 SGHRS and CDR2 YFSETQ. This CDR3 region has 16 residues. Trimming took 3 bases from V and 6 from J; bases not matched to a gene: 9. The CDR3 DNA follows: TGCGCCAGCAGCTCTAGTTGGGACAGGGTCTATGAAAAACTGTTTTTT. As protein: CASSSSWDRVYEKLFF.

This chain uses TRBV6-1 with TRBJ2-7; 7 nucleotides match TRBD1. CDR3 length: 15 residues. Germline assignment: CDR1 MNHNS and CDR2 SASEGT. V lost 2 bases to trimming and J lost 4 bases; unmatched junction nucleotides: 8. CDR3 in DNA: TGTGCCAGCAGTGAAATAATGGGACAGACGTACGAGCAGTACTTC. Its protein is CASSEIMGQTYEQYF.

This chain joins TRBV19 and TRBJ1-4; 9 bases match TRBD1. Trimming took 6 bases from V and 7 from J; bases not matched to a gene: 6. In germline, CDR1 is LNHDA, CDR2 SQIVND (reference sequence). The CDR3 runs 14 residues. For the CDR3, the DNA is TGTGCCAGTAGCGAGGGACAGGGAGTTGAAAAACTGTTTTTT. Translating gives CASSEGQGVEKLFF.

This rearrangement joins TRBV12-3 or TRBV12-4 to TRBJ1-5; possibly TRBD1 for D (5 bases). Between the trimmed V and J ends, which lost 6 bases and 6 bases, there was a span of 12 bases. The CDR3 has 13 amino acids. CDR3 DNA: TGTGCCAGCAGCCCAGGGTCCGGTCAGCCCCAGCATTTT. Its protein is CASSPGSGQPQHF.

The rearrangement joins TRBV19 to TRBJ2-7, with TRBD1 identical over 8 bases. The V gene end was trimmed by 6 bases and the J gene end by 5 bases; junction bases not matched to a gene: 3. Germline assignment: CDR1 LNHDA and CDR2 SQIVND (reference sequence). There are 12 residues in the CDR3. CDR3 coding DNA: TGTGCCAGTAGCCCCAGGGGGCACGAGCAGTACTTC. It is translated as CASSPRGHEQYF.

The CDR3 DNA follows: TGCGCCAGCAGCGGGGGACAGGTAACGACCGGGGAGCTGTTTTTT. Protein product: CASSGGQVTTGELFF. J is TRBJ2-2 and V is TRBV5-1, with TRBD1 identical over 8 bases. The germline V gene has CDR1 SGHRS and CDR2 YFSETQ. CDR3 length: 15 amino acids. V gave up 4 bases and J gave up 5 bases; unmatched junction bases: 7.

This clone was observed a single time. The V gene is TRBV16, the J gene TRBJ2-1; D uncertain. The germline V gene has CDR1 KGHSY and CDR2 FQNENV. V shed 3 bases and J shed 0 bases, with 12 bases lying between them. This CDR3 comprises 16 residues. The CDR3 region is CASSHRIGSSYNEQFF. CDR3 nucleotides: TGTGCCAGCAGCCACAGGATTGGAAGCTCCTACAATGAGCAGTTCTTC.

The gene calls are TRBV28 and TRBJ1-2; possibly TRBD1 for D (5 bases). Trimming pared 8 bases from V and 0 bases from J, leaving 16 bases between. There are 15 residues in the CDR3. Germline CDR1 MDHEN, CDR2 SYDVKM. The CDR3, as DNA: TGTGCCAGCGGAGGGACCGCCGCCTCTAACTATGGCTACACCTTC. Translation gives CASGGTAASNYGYTF.

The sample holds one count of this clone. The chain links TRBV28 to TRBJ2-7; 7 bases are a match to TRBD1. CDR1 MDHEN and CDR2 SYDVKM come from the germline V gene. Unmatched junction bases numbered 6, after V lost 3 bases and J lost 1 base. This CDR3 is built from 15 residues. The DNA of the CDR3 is TGTGCCAGCAGTTTTTACCGACAGGGTTCCTACGAGCAGTACTTC. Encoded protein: CASSFYRQGSYEQYF.

The CDR3 here is CASSIGMELFF. The CDR3 nucleotides are TGTGCCAGTAGTATCGGGATGGAGCTGTTTTTT. The chain uses TRBV19 and TRBJ2-2, with a possible D match to TRBD2 (5 bases). V lost 3 bases to trimming and J lost 10 bases, with 6 bases between them. The length of the CDR3 is 11 residues. Germline CDR1 LNHDA, CDR2 SQIVND (reference sequence). The complete variable domain, with remaining parts taken from reference TRBV19 and TRBJ2-2, reads DGGITQSPKYLFRKEGQNVTLSCEQNLNHDAMYWYRQDPGQGLRLIYYSQIVNDFQKGDIAEGYSVSREKKESFPLTVTSAQKNPTAFYLCASSIGMELFFGEGSRLTVL.

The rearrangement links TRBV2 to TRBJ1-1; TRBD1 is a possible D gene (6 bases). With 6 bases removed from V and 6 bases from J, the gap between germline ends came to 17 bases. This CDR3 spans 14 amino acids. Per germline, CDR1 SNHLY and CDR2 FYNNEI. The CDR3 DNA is TGTGCCAGCAGCATTCTTACAGGGTCGTCTGAAGCTTTCTTT. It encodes CASSILTGSSEAFF.

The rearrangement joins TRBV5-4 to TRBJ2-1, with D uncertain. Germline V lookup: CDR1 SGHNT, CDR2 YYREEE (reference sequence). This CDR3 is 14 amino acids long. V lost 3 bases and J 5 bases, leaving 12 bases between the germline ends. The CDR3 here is CASSWAPINNEQFF. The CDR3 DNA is TGTGCCAGCAGCTGGGCACCTATAAACAATGAGCAGTTCTTC.

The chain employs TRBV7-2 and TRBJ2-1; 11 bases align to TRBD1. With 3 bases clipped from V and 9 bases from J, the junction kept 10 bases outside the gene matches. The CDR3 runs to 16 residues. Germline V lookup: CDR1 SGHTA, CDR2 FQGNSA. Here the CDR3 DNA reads TGTGCCAGCAGCTTTGGGGGCGGACAGGGGGCTGGTGAGCAGTTCTTC. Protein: CASSFGGGQGAGEQFF.